This record covers a single T cell receptor beta chain. What it recognizes is unknown. The sample is drawn from a study of beta chain features in type 1 diabetes. Germline CDR1 SGHAT, CDR2 FQNNGV. CDR3 length: 14 amino acids. The junction had 5 bases not matched to a gene; V was cut back by 10 bases and J by 0 bases. The sequenced template was cDNA made from the entire isolated RNA. The repertoire was sequenced with immunoSEQ multiplex PCR; TCRdb's copy has only in-frame clones and lacks some. The sample contains about 220,000 clones, 11% of which appear only once. Study-wide points: In the patient group, naive, central memory and Treg TCRB repertoires seemed more alike than in the healthy donor group. In type 1 diabetes patients, VDJ junctions had fewer insertions; deletions at these junctions were more frequent. Over-representation of high TCR-expressing cells was a possible consequence of cDNA sequencing.

The source material was central memory CD4+ T cells from blood. The chain couples TRBV11-2 to TRBJ2-3; 9 bases fit TRBD2. This sequence originates from a man younger than 35 in good health. CDR3 residues: CATRTSASTDTQYF. The DNA for the CDR3 is TGTGCCACTAGGACTAGCGCTAGCACAGATACGCAGTATTTT.